This TCR beta chain comes out of a study of tumor-infiltrating lymphocytes in primary liver carcinoma. Germline DNA was also extracted, while the blood RNA originated from unsorted whole blood. In its sample, this clonotype was seen many times. Synthesis of TCR beta cDNA was carried out from around 500 ng total RNA with a constant-region primer. Investigators got TCR beta libraries out of three nested multiplex PCR rounds, done with slightly modified ARM-PCR. TCRdb re-analysed the multiplex PCR reads in MiXCR, keeping a single row per CDR3 protein. The sample records 300,000 to 350,000 distinct CDR3 sequences, 50% to 60% being singletons. The material sequenced was peripheral blood. This TCR came from a woman aged 30 to 39 with primary liver carcinoma and hepatitis B virus infection.

The CDR3 DNA reads as TGTGCCAGCAGTTACTCTTGGGGGGGTTTTTATGAGCAGTTCTTC. Translating gives CASSYSWGGFYEQFF. This sequence joins TRBV6-5 and TRBJ2-1; 7 positions agree with TRBD2. The J segment lost 8 bases and the V segment lost 0 bases, leaving 7 bases of the junction unmatched. Per germline, CDR1 MNHEY and CDR2 SVGAGI. The CDR3 spans 15 residues.